The 13 T cell receptor beta chains below all came from one sample that was sequenced in a study of blood T cell repertoires in COVID-19. TCRdb keeps only in-frame clones here, not all; method: immunoSEQ multiplex PCR. Among approximately 310,000 clones listed, about nine tenths were seen once. The sequencing input was peripheral blood. These receptors were obtained from a man in his forties or fifties with active or convalescent COVID-19.

This CDR3 reads CASTLTSGRAGLFF. The DNA for the CDR3 is TGTGCCAGCACCTTGACTAGCGGGAGGGCCGGCTTGTTCTTC. The J gene is TRBJ2-1, the V gene TRBV27, with TRBD2 matching 14 bases. This CDR3 spans 14 amino acids. V shed 7 bases and J 15 bases; nucleotides not matched to a gene: 11. Per the germline V gene, CDR1 is MNHEY and CDR2 is SMNVEV (reference sequence).

The chain has TRBV9 and TRBJ2-1, with D perhaps TRBD2 (6 bases). V was pared by 4 bases and J by 0 bases, with 14 bases between. The CDR3 covers 16 residues. From germline, CDR1 is SGDLS and CDR2 YYNGEE. CDR3 region: CASSPRDWSSYNEQFF. CDR3 sequence (DNA): TGTGCCAGCAGCCCCAGGGACTGGAGCTCCTACAATGAGCAGTTCTTC.

The V and J genes are TRBV7-2 and TRBJ1-2; TRBD1 matches at 7 bases. Germline V CDR1 and CDR2: SGHTA, FQGNSA. V lost 3 bases and J lost 1; bases outside the gene matches: 5. This CDR3 region has 15 residues. The CDR3 DNA is TGTGCCAGCAGCTTGGCGGGACAGCTTAACTATGGCTACACCTTC. Its translation: CASSLAGQLNYGYTF. The entire variable domain, with the rest obtained from reference TRBV7-2 and TRBJ1-2, is as follows: GAGVSQSPSNKVTEKGKDVELRCDPISGHTALYWYRQSLGQGLEFLIYFQGNSAPDKSGLPSDRFSAERTGGSVSTLTIQRTQQEDSAVYLCASSLAGQLNYGYTFGSGTRLTVV.

The chain's CDR3 is CASSHSQGAYSPLHF. The CDR3 DNA follows: TGTGCCAGCAGCCACTCACAGGGGGCATATTCACCCCTCCACTTT. The genes are TRBV3-1 (or the pseudogene TRBV3-2) and TRBJ1-6; 9 bases are a match to TRBD1. There are 15 residues in the CDR3. The V segment lost 3 bases and the J segment 8 bases; nucleotides outside the gene matches: 5. Germline CDR1 reads LGHDT; CDR2 reads YNNKEL (reference sequence).

This clone showed up just once. V gene TRBV4-2 combines with J gene TRBJ2-6; D may be TRBD1 (5 bases). The ends were cut back, 4 bases at V and 2 bases at J, with 18 bases in the middle. CDR3 length: 18 residues. Per the germline V gene, CDR1 is LGHNA and CDR2 is YNFKEQ. The CDR3 protein is CASSRGTADSAGANVLTF. The CDR3 coding sequence is TGTGCCAGCAGCCGGGGAACTGCCGACAGCGCTGGGGCCAACGTCCTGACTTTC.

The chain uses TRBV30 and TRBJ2-2; TRBD2 aligns across 9 bases. Trimming cost V 4 bases and J 5 bases; bases outside gene matches: 5. The CDR3 is 14 amino acids. Germline V CDR1 and CDR2: GTSNPN, SVGIG (reference sequence). The CDR3 region is CAWTRAGGTGELFF. The CDR3 nucleotides are TGTGCCTGGACACGGGCGGGAGGGACCGGGGAGCTGTTTTTT.

The chain is built from TRBV5-3 and TRBJ2-5; the match to TRBD2 covers 14 bases. TRBV5-3 is labeled an ORF, and its function is uncertain. The CDR3 runs to 19 residues. Losses at the gene ends were 4 bases for V and 3 bases for J; bases not matched to a gene: 14. The chain's CDR3 is CARSLKGLAGVEVKETQYF. Written as DNA, the CDR3 is TGTGCCAGAAGCCTAAAGGGACTAGCGGGAGTAGAGGTCAAAGAGACCCAGTACTTC.

The rearrangement joins TRBV6-5 to TRBJ2-3; 7 bases map to TRBD2. The CDR3 loop spans 16 amino acids. Unmatched junction bases numbered 4, after V lost 1 base and J lost 0 bases. CDR1 and CDR2 (germline): MNHEY, SVGAGI. CDR3 sequence (DNA): TGTGCCAGCAGTTACTGGGCGGGAGTAAGCACAGATACGCAGTATTTT. It codes for CASSYWAGVSTDTQYF.

The gene calls are TRBV5-6 and TRBJ1-1; unclear D gene. With 0 bases removed from V and 0 bases from J, the gap between germline ends came to 15 bases. This CDR3 has 17 residues. CDR1 SGHDT and CDR2 YYEEEE come from the germline V gene. CDR3 amino acids: CASSLVAPRAVNTEAFF. Written as DNA, the CDR3 is TGTGCCAGCAGCTTGGTGGCTCCGAGGGCCGTGAACACTGAAGCTTTCTTT.

CDR3 DNA sequence: TGTGCCAGCAGCTTTCTTGATCGAGGGCGGCCGACGAACACTGAAGCTTTCTTT. Protein product: CASSFLDRGRPTNTEAFF. The rearrangement joins TRBV11-2 to TRBJ1-1; unclear D gene. Per the germline V gene, CDR1 is SGHAT and CDR2 is FQNNGV. The germline V and J ends were trimmed by 3 bases and 1 base, with 21 bases remaining between them. CDR3 length: 18 amino acids.

The genes are TRBV21-1 and TRBJ1-4; TRBD1, the D gene given by the table, was not confirmed from the DNA. TRBV21-1 is marked as a pseudogene. The CDR3 length is 15 residues. The CDR3 coding sequence is TGTGCCAGCAGCACGCCGGACAGGGAACATGAAAAACTGTTTTTT. Protein: CASSTPDREHEKLFF.

The chain employs TRBV25-1 and TRBJ1-5; TRBD1 is a possible D gene (6 bases). The ends were cut back, 6 bases at V and 5 bases at J, with 11 bases in the middle. Germline loops: CDR1 MGHDK, CDR2 SYGVNS. The CDR3 is made up of 13 amino acids. The CDR3 loop is CASSTGHDQPQHF. CDR3 coding DNA: TGTGCCAGCAGCACAGGGCATGATCAGCCCCAGCATTTT.

V is TRBV5-6 and J is TRBJ2-7, with a weak D call TRBD2 (5 bases). The CDR3 is 15 residues long. Germline loops: CDR1 SGHDT, CDR2 YYEEEE. Trimming pared 4 bases from V and 0 bases from J, leaving 14 bases between. The CDR3 region has the DNA TGTGCCAGCAGCCAAGGACTGAGAGACTCCTACGAGCAGTACTTC. Translating gives CASSQGLRDSYEQYF.